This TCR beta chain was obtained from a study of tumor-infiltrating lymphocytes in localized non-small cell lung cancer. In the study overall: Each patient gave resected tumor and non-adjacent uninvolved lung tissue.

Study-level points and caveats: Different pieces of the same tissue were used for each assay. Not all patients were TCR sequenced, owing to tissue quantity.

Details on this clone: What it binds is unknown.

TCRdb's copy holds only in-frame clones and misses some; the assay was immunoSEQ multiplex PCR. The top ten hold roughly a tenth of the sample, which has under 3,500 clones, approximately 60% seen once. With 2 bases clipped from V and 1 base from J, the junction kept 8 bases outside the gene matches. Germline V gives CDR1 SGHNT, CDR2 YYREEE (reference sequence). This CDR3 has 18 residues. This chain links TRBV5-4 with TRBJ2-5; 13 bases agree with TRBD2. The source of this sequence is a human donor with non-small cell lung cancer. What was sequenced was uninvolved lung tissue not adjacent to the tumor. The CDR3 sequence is CASSLTSGRGPLQETQYF. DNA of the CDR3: TGTGCCAGCAGCTTAACTAGCGGGAGGGGGCCCCTCCAAGAGACCCAGTACTTC. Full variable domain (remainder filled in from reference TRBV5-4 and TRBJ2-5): ETGVTQSPTHLIKTRGQQVTLRCSSQSGHNTVSWYQQALGQGPQFIFQYYREEENGRGNFPPRFSGLQFPNYSSELNVNALELDDSALYLCASSLTSGRGPLQETQYFGPGTRLLVL.